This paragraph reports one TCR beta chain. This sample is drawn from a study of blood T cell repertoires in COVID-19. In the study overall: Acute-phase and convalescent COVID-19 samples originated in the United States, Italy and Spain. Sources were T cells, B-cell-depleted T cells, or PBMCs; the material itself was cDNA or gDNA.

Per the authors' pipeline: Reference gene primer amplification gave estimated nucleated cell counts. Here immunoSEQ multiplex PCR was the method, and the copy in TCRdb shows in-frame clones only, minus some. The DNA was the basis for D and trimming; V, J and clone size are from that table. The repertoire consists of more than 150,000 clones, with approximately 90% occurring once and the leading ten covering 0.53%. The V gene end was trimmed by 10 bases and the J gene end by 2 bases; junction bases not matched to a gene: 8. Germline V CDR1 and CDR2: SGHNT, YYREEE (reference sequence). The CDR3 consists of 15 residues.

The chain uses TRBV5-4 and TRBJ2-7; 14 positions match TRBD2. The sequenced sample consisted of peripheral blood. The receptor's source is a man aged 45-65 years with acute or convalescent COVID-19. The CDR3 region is CAGSGLAGEAYEQYF. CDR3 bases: TGTGCCGGATCGGGACTAGCGGGAGAAGCCTACGAGCAGTACTTC.